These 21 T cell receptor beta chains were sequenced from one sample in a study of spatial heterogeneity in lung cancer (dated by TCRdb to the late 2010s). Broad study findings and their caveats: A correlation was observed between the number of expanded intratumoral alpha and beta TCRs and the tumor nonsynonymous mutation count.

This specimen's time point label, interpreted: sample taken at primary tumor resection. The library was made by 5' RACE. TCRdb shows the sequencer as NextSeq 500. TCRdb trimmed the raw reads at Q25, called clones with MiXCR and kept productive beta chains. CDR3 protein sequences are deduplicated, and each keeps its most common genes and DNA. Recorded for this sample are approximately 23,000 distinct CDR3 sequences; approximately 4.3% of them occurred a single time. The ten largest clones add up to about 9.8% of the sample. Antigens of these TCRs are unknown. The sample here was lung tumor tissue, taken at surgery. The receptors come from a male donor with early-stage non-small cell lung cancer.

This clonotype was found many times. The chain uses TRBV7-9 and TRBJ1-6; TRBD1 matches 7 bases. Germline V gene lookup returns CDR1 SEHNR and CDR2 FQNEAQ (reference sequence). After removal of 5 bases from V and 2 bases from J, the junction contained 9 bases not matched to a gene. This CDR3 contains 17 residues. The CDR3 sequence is CASSPQGGGAYNSPLHF. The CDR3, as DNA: TGTGCCAGCAGCCCCCAGGGGGGGGGCGCCTATAATTCACCCCTCCACTTT.

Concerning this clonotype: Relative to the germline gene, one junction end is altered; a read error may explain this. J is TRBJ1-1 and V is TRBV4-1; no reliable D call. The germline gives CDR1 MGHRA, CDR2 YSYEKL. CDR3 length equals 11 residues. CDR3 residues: CASSMNTEVFF. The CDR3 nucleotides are TGCGCCAGCAGTATGAACACTGAAGTTTTCTTT.

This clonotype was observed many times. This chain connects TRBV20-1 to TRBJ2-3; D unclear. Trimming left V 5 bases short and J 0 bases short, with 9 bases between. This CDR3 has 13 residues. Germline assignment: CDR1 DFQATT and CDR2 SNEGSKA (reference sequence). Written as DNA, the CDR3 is TGCAGTGCTCGGACCACTAGCACAGATACGCAGTATTTT. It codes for CSARTTSTDTQYF.

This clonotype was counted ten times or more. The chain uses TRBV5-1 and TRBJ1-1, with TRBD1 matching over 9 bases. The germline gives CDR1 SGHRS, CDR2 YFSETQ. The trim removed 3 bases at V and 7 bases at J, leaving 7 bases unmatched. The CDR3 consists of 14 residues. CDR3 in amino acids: CASSYGTGTIEAFF. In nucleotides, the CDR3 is TGCGCCAGCAGCTATGGGACAGGGACCATTGAAGCTTTCTTT.

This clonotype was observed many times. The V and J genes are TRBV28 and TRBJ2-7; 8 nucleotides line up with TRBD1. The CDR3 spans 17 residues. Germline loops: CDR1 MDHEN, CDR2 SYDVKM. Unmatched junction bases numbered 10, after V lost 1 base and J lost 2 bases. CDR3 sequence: CASSLSLPGQGPYEQYF. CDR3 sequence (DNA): TGTGCCAGCAGTTTATCCCTACCCGGACAGGGCCCCTACGAGCAGTACTTC.

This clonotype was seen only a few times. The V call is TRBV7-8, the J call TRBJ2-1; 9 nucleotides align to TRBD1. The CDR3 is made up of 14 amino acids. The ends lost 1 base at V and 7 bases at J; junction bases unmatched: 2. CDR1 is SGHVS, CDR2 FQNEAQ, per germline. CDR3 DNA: TGTGCCAGCAGCTTAGGGGACAGGGCTAATGAGCAGTTCTTC. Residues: CASSLGDRANEQFF.

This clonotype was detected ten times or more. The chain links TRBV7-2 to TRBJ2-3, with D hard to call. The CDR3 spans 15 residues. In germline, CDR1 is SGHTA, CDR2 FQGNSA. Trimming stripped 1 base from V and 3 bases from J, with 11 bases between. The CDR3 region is CASSLGGGPTDTQYF. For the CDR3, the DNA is TGTGCCAGCAGCTTAGGAGGCGGTCCTACAGATACGCAGTATTTT.

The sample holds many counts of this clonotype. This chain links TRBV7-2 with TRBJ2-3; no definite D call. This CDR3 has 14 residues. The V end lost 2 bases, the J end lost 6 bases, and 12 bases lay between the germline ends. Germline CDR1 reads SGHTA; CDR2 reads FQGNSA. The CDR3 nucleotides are TGTGCCAGCAGCTTAAGGAGTAGCCCCGATACGCAGTATTTT. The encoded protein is CASSLRSSPDTQYF.

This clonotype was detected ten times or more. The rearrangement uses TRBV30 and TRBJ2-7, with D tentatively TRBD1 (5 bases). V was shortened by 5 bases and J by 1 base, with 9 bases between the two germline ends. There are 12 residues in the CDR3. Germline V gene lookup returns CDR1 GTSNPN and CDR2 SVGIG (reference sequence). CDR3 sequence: CAWRTMSYEQYF. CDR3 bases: TGTGCCTGGCGGACAATGTCCTACGAGCAGTACTTC.

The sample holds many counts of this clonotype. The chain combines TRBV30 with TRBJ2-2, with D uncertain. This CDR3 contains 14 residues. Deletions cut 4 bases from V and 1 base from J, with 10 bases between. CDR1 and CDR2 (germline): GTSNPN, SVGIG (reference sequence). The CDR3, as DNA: TGTGCCTGGAAAAGGCCAGGGAACACCGGGGAGCTGTTTTTT. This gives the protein CAWKRPGNTGELFF.

The CDR3 DNA reads TGTGCCAGCAGAAAGGAGGATGAAAAACTGTTTTTT. Encoded protein: CASRKEDEKLFF. V and J are TRBV4-2 and TRBJ1-4; D unresolved. The CDR3 is made up of 12 amino acids. Trimming removed 6 bases from V and 6 bases from J, with 8 bases in between. Germline V gene sequence: CDR1 LGHNA, CDR2 YNFKEQ.

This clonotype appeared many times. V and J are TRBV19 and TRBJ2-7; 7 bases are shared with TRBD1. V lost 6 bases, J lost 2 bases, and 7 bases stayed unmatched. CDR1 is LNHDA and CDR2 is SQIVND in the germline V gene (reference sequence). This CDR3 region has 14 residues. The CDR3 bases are TGTGCCAGTAGCCTGACAGGGCCTACCTACGAGCAGTACTTC. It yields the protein CASSLTGPTYEQYF.

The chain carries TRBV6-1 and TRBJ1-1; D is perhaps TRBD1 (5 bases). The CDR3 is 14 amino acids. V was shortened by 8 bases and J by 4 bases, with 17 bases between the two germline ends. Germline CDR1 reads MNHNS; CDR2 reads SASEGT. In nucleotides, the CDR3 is TGTGCCAGCGAAAGGGGCCGCAGATTCACTGAAGCTTTCTTT. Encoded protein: CASERGRRFTEAFF.

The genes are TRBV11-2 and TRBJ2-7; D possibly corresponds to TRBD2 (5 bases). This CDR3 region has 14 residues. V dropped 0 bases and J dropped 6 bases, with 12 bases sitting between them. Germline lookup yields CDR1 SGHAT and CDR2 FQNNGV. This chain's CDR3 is CASSLDGIKGEQYF. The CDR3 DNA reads TGTGCCAGCAGCTTAGACGGGATTAAGGGCGAGCAGTACTTC. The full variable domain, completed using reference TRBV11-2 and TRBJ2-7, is EAGVAQSPRYKIIEKRQSVAFWCNPISGHATLYWYQQILGQGPKLLIQFQNNGVVDDSQLPKDRFSAERLKGVDSTLKIQPAKLEDSAVYLCASSLDGIKGEQYFGPGTRLTVT.

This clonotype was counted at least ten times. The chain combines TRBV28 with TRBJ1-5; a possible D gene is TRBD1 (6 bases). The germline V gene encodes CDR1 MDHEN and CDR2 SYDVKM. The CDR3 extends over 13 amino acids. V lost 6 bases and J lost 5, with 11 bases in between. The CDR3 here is CASRGGSHQPQHF. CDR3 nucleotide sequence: TGTGCCAGCAGAGGGGGTTCTCATCAGCCCCAGCATTTT. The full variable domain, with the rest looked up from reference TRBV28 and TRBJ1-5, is DVKVTQSSRYLVKRTGEKVFLECVQDMDHENMFWYRQDPGLGLRLIYFSYDVKMKEKGDIPEGYSVSREKKERFSLILESASTNQTSMYLCASRGGSHQPQHFGDGTRLSIL.

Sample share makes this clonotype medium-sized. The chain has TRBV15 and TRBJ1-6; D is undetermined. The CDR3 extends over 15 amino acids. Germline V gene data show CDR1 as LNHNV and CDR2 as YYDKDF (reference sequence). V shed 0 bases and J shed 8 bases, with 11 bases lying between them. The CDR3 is CATSRDRGSHSPLHF. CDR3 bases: TGTGCCACCAGCAGAGATCGTGGGAGCCATTCACCCCTCCACTTT.

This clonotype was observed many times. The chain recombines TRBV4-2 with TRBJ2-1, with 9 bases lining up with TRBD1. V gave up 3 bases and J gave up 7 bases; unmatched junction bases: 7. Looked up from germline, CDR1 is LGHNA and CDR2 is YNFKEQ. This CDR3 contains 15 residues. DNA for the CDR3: TGTGCCAGCAGCCAGTACCGGGACAGGGTGAATGAGCAGTTCTTC. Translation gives CASSQYRDRVNEQFF.

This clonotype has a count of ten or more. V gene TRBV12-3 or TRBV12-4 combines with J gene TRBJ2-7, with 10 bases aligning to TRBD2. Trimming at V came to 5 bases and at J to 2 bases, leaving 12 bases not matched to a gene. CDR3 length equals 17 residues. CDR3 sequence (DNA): TGTGCCAGCAGTCGTTATTTCACTAGCGGGATACCCTACGAGCAGTACTTC. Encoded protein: CASSRYFTSGIPYEQYF.

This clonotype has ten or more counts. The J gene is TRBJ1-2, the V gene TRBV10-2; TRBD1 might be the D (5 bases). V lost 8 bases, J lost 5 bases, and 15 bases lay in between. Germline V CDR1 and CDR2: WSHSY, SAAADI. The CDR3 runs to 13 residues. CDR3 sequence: CASRDHILYGYTF. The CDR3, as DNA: TGCGCCAGCCGGGACCATATTTTATATGGCTACACCTTC.

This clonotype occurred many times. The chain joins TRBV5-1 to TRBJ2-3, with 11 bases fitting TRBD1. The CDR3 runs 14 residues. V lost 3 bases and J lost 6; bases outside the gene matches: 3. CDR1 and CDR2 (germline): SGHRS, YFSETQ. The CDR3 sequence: CASSWDRGVDTQYF. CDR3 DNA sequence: TGCGCCAGCAGCTGGGACAGGGGGGTGGATACGCAGTATTTT.

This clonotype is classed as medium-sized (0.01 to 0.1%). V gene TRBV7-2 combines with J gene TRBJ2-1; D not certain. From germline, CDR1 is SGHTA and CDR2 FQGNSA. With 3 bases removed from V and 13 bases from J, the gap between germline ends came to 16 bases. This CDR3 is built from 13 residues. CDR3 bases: TGTGCCAGCAGCTTGGGCCCCCAGGCCGCCCAGTTCTTC. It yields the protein CASSLGPQAAQFF.